A single sample is the source of the 29 T cell receptor beta chains below, sequenced in a study of blood T cell repertoires in COVID-19. The protocol was immunoSEQ multiplex PCR, while the TCRdb copy is restricted to in-frame clones and leaves out a portion. The sample yields about 60,000 clones, approximately 90% seen once. Sequences were obtained from peripheral blood. The receptors stem from a human donor with active COVID-19. The donor label of this sample is uncertain.

This chain connects TRBV5-1 to TRBJ1-4; 7 positions agree with TRBD1. Per germline, CDR1 SGHRS and CDR2 YFSETQ. After removal of 0 bases from V and 5 bases from J, the junction contained 4 bases not matched to a gene. The CDR3 spans 15 residues. CDR3 protein: CASSLEGASNEKLFF. The CDR3 DNA reads as TGCGCCAGCAGCTTGGAGGGGGCCTCGAATGAAAAACTGTTTTTT.

The chain employs TRBV6-1 and TRBJ1-2; a weak D match, TRBD1 (5 bases). Trimming took 3 bases from V and 7 from J, leaving 15 bases between them. The germline CDR1 and CDR2 sequences are MNHNS and SASEGT. This CDR3 spans 14 amino acids. The CDR3 sequence is CASSDPLRAGGYTF. The CDR3 coding sequence is TGTGCCAGCAGTGACCCCCTCAGGGCAGGTGGCTACACCTTC.

The gene calls are TRBV10-3 and TRBJ2-3; possibly TRBD2 for D (7 bases). With 10 bases removed from V and 5 bases from J, the gap between germline ends came to 16 bases. CDR1 ENHRY and CDR2 SYGVKD come from the germline V gene. This CDR3 has 13 residues. The chain's CDR3 is CATRGEGEDTQYF. CDR3 DNA: TGTGCCACCCGGGGGGAGGGGGAAGATACGCAGTATTTT.

The J gene is TRBJ2-7, the V gene TRBV11-1, with 9 bases aligning to TRBD1. Germline V gene lookup returns CDR1 SGHAT and CDR2 FQDESV (reference sequence). J lost 6 bases, V lost 5 bases, and 8 bases had no gene match. The CDR3 covers 14 residues. The CDR3 region has the DNA TGTGCCAGCAGCCCAGGGACAGGGAATGGCGAGCAGTACGTC. It yields the protein CASSPGTGNGEQYV.

This chain connects TRBV2 to TRBJ1-1; D is possibly TRBD1 (5 bases). Trimming pared 5 bases from V and 1 base from J, leaving 8 bases between. Germline V gene lookup returns CDR1 SNHLY and CDR2 FYNNEI. This CDR3 region has 13 residues. The CDR3 region is CASSFTGNTEAFF. The DNA for the CDR3 is TGTGCCAGCAGTTTTACAGGGAACACTGAAGCTTTCTTT.

V gene TRBV19 combines with J gene TRBJ1-1; D remains ambiguous. Germline loops: CDR1 LNHDA, CDR2 SQIVND (reference sequence). V dropped 2 bases and J dropped 0 bases, with 7 bases sitting between them. The CDR3 contains 14 residues. This CDR3 reads CASSIRRLNTEAFF. CDR3 nucleotides: TGTGCCAGTAGTATAAGGCGGTTGAACACTGAAGCTTTCTTT.

This chain's CDR3 is CASSPGQLNTGELFF. In DNA, the CDR3 is TGTGCCAGCAGCCCGGGACAGCTTAACACCGGGGAGCTGTTTTTT. J is TRBJ2-2 and V is TRBV7-3, with 7 bases identical to TRBD1. Germline V gene data show CDR1 as SGHTA and CDR2 as FQGTGA. CDR3 length equals 15 residues. V dropped 5 bases and J dropped 2; count of bases not matched to a gene: 5.

V gene TRBV28 combines with J gene TRBJ2-7, with 10 bases identical to TRBD2. V was pared by 2 bases and J by 2 bases, with 3 bases of the junction left unmatched. In germline, CDR1 is MDHEN, CDR2 SYDVKM. The CDR3 consists of 15 residues. In nucleotides, the CDR3 is TGTGCCAGCAGTTTAGCTAGCGGGGGCACCTACGAGCAGTACTTC. Translation gives CASSLASGGTYEQYF.

The chain has TRBV2 and TRBJ1-1, with TRBD1 matching over 11 bases. Losses at the gene ends were 6 bases for V and 1 base for J; bases not matched to a gene: 4. The CDR3 sequence is 15 residues long. Germline CDR1 SNHLY, CDR2 FYNNEI. The CDR3 reads CASRGQGAPNTEAFF. The DNA for the CDR3 is TGTGCCAGCAGAGGACAGGGGGCGCCGAACACTGAAGCTTTCTTT.

This chain uses TRBV11-2 with TRBJ2-3, with a weak D call TRBD2 (5 bases). This CDR3 spans 18 amino acids. Trimming pared 1 base from V and 2 bases from J, leaving 19 bases between. CDR1 and CDR2 from the germline V gene are SGHAT and FQNNGV. This CDR3 reads CASSLAFATGMPTDTQYF. Here the CDR3 DNA reads TGTGCCAGCAGCTTAGCTTTCGCCACGGGGATGCCCACAGATACGCAGTATTTT.

V and J are TRBV9 and TRBJ1-1; D is ambiguous. Germline CDR1 SGDLS, CDR2 YYNGEE. The V end was cut by 0 bases, the J end by 0 bases, with 6 bases between. There are 14 residues in the CDR3. The CDR3 region is CASSVGPVNTEAFF. CDR3 DNA sequence: TGTGCCAGCAGCGTAGGCCCAGTGAACACTGAAGCTTTCTTT.

The chain is built from TRBV5-3 and TRBJ2-7; D gene unclear. TRBV5-3 counts as an open reading frame of uncertain function. The CDR3 is made up of 16 amino acids. V shed 0 bases and J shed 0 bases, with 13 bases lying between them. The CDR3 region is CARSLVIVPPSYEQYF. The CDR3 DNA is TGTGCCAGAAGCTTGGTGATAGTCCCTCCCTCCTACGAGCAGTACTTC.

The chain carries TRBV4-2 and TRBJ2-3; a possible D gene is TRBD2 (6 bases). Looked up from germline, CDR1 is LGHNA and CDR2 is YNFKEQ. CDR3 length equals 15 residues. Trimming took 0 bases from V and 6 from J, leaving 13 bases between them. CDR3 region: CASSQESGRHDTQYF. The CDR3, as DNA: TGTGCCAGCAGCCAAGAAAGTGGGAGGCACGATACGCAGTATTTT.

The chain employs TRBV5-1 and TRBJ2-2; D possibly corresponds to TRBD1 (5 bases). The CDR3 has 15 residues. Germline V gives CDR1 SGHRS, CDR2 YFSETQ. V gave up 6 bases and J gave up 7 bases, with 19 bases separating them. For the CDR3, the DNA is TGCGCCAGCAAAGGCCCCGGACACGAATTCGGGGAGCTGTTTTTT. This sequence encodes CASKGPGHEFGELFF.

This chain joins TRBV2 and TRBJ2-7, with D maybe TRBD1 (5 bases). This CDR3 is 16 amino acids long. With 6 bases removed from V and 2 bases from J, the gap between germline ends came to 20 bases. The V gene's germline CDR1 is SNHLY and CDR2 FYNNEI. In DNA form, the CDR3 reads TGTGCCAGCAGCGCCTTTAGGCCCAGGGAAGCCTACGAGCAGTACTTC. It codes for CASSAFRPREAYEQYF.

This chain uses TRBV4-2 with TRBJ2-7; 11 bases agree with TRBD1. Per germline, CDR1 LGHNA and CDR2 YNFKEQ. There are 20 residues in the CDR3. Germline trimming cut 4 bases from V and 0 bases from J; bases unmatched to any gene: 17. In DNA, the CDR3 is TGTGCCAGCAGCCGGCCGGGGACAGGGGGTTCACTAGCGAGCTCCTACGAGCAGTACTTC. The encoded protein is CASSRPGTGGSLASSYEQYF.

CDR3 coding DNA: TGTGCCAGCAGCTCCGGGACAGGGGTGATCAAAGGCAATGAGCAGTTCTTC. Protein product: CASSSGTGVIKGNEQFF. V is TRBV7-2 and J is TRBJ2-1, with TRBD1 identical over 10 bases. CDR1 and CDR2 (germline): SGHTA, FQGNSA. Trimming at V came to 4 bases and at J to 6 bases, leaving 12 bases not matched to a gene. The CDR3 is made up of 17 amino acids.

The CDR3 is CASSQGRGGGAGDTQYF. In DNA form, the CDR3 reads TGTGCCAGCAGCCAAGGTCGTGGGGGAGGAGCGGGTGATACGCAGTATTTT. The V call is TRBV4-2, the J call TRBJ2-3, with TRBD2 as a possible D gene (6 bases). CDR1 is LGHNA and CDR2 is YNFKEQ in the germline V gene. This CDR3 is 17 amino acids long. Between the trimmed V and J ends, which lost 1 base and 6 bases, there was a span of 20 bases.

The chain is built from TRBV7-3 and TRBJ2-1; D not certain. Trimming removed 5 bases from V and 3 bases from J, with 8 bases in between. Germline V gene lookup returns CDR1 SGHTA and CDR2 FQGTGA. CDR3 length: 13 amino acids. The DNA for the CDR3 is TGTGCCAGCAGCCATCCTAGCTACAATGAGCAGTTCTTC. Translation gives CASSHPSYNEQFF.

This clone was counted once. V is TRBV19 and J is TRBJ2-5, with a possible D match to TRBD2 (7 bases). The CDR3 is 14 amino acids. V lost 5 bases, J lost 2 bases, and 12 bases lay in between. From germline, CDR1 is LNHDA and CDR2 SQIVND (reference sequence). The CDR3 nucleotides read TGTGCCAGTAGTGGGGGGGCAGGACAAGAGACCCAGTACTTC. It specifies CASSGGAGQETQYF.

V usage is TRBV4-2 and J usage is TRBJ2-3; 9 positions agree with TRBD2. Trimming at V came to 0 bases and at J to 0 bases, leaving 13 bases not matched to a gene. Germline V lookup: CDR1 LGHNA, CDR2 YNFKEQ. The length of the CDR3 is 20 residues. CDR3 loop: CASSQDWLAGGVTSTDTQYF. Written as DNA, the CDR3 is TGTGCCAGCAGCCAAGATTGGCTCGCGGGGGGGGTGACTAGCACAGATACGCAGTATTTT.

The chain employs TRBV10-3 and TRBJ2-7; 8 bases match TRBD1. Trimming at V came to 4 bases and at J to 5 bases, leaving 4 bases not matched to a gene. Germline CDR1 ENHRY, CDR2 SYGVKD. The CDR3 extends over 13 amino acids. CDR3 residues: CAISVGQGHEQYV. The CDR3, as DNA: TGTGCCATCAGTGTCGGACAGGGCCACGAGCAGTACGTC.

The genes are TRBV11-2 and TRBJ2-1; TRBD2 aligns across 8 bases. J lost 15 bases, V lost 0 bases, and 4 bases had no gene match. Germline CDR1 is SGHAT and CDR2 is FQNNGV. The CDR3 sequence is 12 residues long. This chain's CDR3 is CASSLDYGRGFF. The CDR3 DNA follows: TGTGCCAGCAGCTTAGATTACGGGAGGGGGTTCTTC.

The V call is TRBV24-1, the J call TRBJ2-2; D is unresolved. The CDR3 covers 15 residues. With 7 bases removed from V and 1 base from J, the gap between germline ends came to 12 bases. From germline, CDR1 is KGHDR and CDR2 SFDVKD. The DNA of the CDR3 is TGTGCCACCAGGACCCCCCCAGGGAACACCGGGGAGCTGTTTTTT. Encoded protein: CATRTPPGNTGELFF.

This clone was picked up one time. This sequence joins TRBV3-1 (or the pseudogene TRBV3-2) and TRBJ2-3; 10 nucleotides align to TRBD1. The germline CDR1 and CDR2 sequences are LGHDT and YNNKEL (reference sequence). V was pared by 4 bases and J by 5 bases, with 9 bases of the junction left unmatched. The CDR3 is 16 amino acids. The CDR3: CASSPRDRGRGDTQYF. The CDR3 DNA follows: TGTGCCAGCAGCCCAAGGGACAGGGGACGTGGAGATACGCAGTATTTT.

The chain is built from TRBV27 and TRBJ2-3; 10 bases are shared with TRBD2. This CDR3 has 16 amino acids. Per the germline V gene, CDR1 is MNHEY and CDR2 is SMNVEV (reference sequence). Losses at the gene ends were 5 bases for V and 0 bases for J; bases not matched to a gene: 5. The CDR3 DNA sequence: TGTGCCAGCAGTCCCGGGACTAGCGCAAGCACAGATACGCAGTATTTT. This translates into CASSPGTSASTDTQYF.

This sequence joins TRBV6-6 and TRBJ2-1; 8 bases match TRBD1. The junction had 9 bases not matched to a gene; V was cut back by 4 bases and J by 7 bases. CDR3 size: 15 residues. The germline CDR1 and CDR2 sequences are MNHNY and SVGAGI (reference sequence). The CDR3 spells CASSSTGVSRNEQFF. The CDR3 nucleotides are TGTGCCAGCAGTTCGACAGGGGTGTCGCGGAATGAGCAGTTCTTC.

The chain carries TRBV5-4 and TRBJ1-5; TRBD1 agrees at 9 bases. V shed 2 bases, J shed 6 bases, and the junction held 3 bases outside the gene matches. From germline, CDR1 is SGHNT and CDR2 YYREEE (reference sequence). The CDR3 is 14 amino acids. The CDR3 loop is CASSLQGAGQPQHF. In nucleotides, the CDR3 is TGTGCCAGCAGCTTACAGGGGGCCGGTCAGCCCCAGCATTTT.

This clone has only a few counts. The V gene is TRBV19, the J gene TRBJ1-5, with a weak D call TRBD1 (6 bases). The CDR3 extends over 14 amino acids. Germline-derived CDR1 and CDR2 are LNHDA and SQIVND (reference sequence). Trimming stripped 6 bases from V and 3 bases from J, with 12 bases between. For the CDR3, the DNA is TGTGCCAGTAGAAACAGGGACCTCAATCAGCCCCAGCATTTT. This gives the protein CASRNRDLNQPQHF.